This TCR beta chain was recorded in a study of T-cell memory formation after mild COVID-19. Study context: Clusters of TCRs were largely donor specific.

Using its own MiXCR run on the 5' RACE reads, TCRdb lists one record per CDR3 protein. This table holds more than 120,000 distinct CDR3 sequences, 15% to 20% found once. A word on this clonotype: Antigen specificity is unknown.

Notes on the study in general: Some clones that responded were present in memory (sampled pre-infection), which suggests cross-reactive memory joined.

The sequence was collected from an adult woman who had mild COVID-19 (a few samples of this study predate the infection). Cell type and time point are not known. The sample was PBMCs or a T cell subset sorted from them (not recorded which).

CDR3 sequence: CASSQDGHNEQFF. The CDR3 bases are TGTGCCAGCAGCCAAGATGGCCACAATGAGCAGTTCTTC. This sequence joins TRBV3-1 and TRBJ2-1; D is undetermined. The CDR3 spans 13 residues. Germline V CDR1 and CDR2: LGHDT, YNNKEL (reference sequence). Trimming took off 0 bases at V and 5 bases at J, with 5 bases between the two ends.